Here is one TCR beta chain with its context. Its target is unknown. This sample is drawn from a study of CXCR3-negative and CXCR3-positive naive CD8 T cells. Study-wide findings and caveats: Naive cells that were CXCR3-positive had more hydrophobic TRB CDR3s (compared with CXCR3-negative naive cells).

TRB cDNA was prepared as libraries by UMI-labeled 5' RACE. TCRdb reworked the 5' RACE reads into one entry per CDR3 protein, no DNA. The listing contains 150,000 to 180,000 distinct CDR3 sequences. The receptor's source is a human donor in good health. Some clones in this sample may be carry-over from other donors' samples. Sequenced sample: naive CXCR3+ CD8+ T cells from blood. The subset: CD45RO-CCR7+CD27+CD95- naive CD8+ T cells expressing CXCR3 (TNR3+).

This CDR3 reads CASSQDPTGTIFDEQYF. The chain carries TRBV4-1 and TRBJ2-7; TCRdb gives TRBD2 as the D gene, but with no DNA this cannot be confirmed. This CDR3 contains 17 residues. CDR1 and CDR2 from the germline V gene are MGHRA and YSYEKL.